The subject of this entry is one TCR beta chain. Its antigen is as yet unknown. The data stem from a study of cytomegalovirus exposure and HLA in healthy donors. On the study more broadly: Early released data had around 88 million unique TCRs, all coming from HLA-typed donors. Study-level points and caveats: Reports indicated that the classifier achieved high specificity and sensitivity in diagnosing cytomegalovirus status. In an earlier analysis, most TCR beta V segments were productive about 87% or about 30% of the time.

The primer mix had 60 Vbeta and 13 Jbeta primers. Per the study methods: The count from a later analysis was 79 million or so unique TCR beta chains, about 10 million of them shared. Produced via immunoSEQ multiplex PCR; TCRdb's table is partial and in-frame only. The V and J calls and the clone size are those of that table, but D and trimming were determined from the DNA. The table lists more than 50,000 clones, approximately 80% of them singletons. Trimming removed 1 base from V and 7 bases from J, with 7 bases in between. This CDR3 has 12 residues. Germline lookup yields CDR1 LGHNT and CDR2 FRNRAP.

The source is a female donor in good health and CMV-seronegative. The chain uses TRBV12-5 and TRBJ2-5; the D is unclear. Sequencing was done on a sample of PBMCs. In nucleotides, the CDR3 is TGTGCTAGTGGTTTGGAAGTCGGGACCCAGTACTTC. Its translation: CASGLEVGTQYF.